The entry that follows covers one TCR beta chain sequence. This entry belongs to a study of control samples from healthy donors and cancer patients. Germline CDR1 reads MNHEY; CDR2 reads SMNVEV (reference sequence). This CDR3 contains 13 residues. The germline V and J ends were trimmed by 3 bases and 3 bases, with 7 bases remaining between them. Data came from immunoSEQ multiplex PCR; TCRdb stores just in-frame clones and leaves some out. Of around 170,000 clones in the sample, around 90% are singletons; the top ten hold around 5.1%. The sequencing input was blood. The sequence was obtained from a woman aged 25 to 39 in good health. The rearrangement links TRBV27 to TRBJ2-3; D might be TRBD1 (5 bases). The CDR3 nucleotides read TGTGCCAGCAGTTTTTCAGGGACAGATACGCAGTATTTT. It is translated as CASSFSGTDTQYF.